The 29 T cell receptor beta chains in this list originate from one sample, sequenced in a study of cytomegalovirus exposure and HLA in healthy donors. The PCR was carried out with 60 Vbeta primers and 13 Jbeta primers. This table comes from immunoSEQ multiplex PCR, and its TCRdb copy is limited to in-frame clones, with some not included. The profile shows 100,000 to 130,000 clones, around two thirds of them singletons. Sequencing was carried out using PBMCs. These receptors all stem from a woman aged 40 to 55 in good health and CMV-seropositive.

This clone was detected a few times. The chain combines TRBV6-1 with TRBJ1-1; unclear D gene. Germline lookup yields CDR1 MNHNS and CDR2 SASEGT. The CDR3 runs to 13 residues. The ends were cut back, 9 bases at V and 5 bases at J, with 16 bases in the middle. The CDR3 loop reads CASRHASGTEAFF. In DNA, the CDR3 is TGTGCCAGTCGTCATGCTTCGGGGACTGAAGCTTTCTTT.

The chain couples TRBV4-3 to TRBJ2-2; perhaps TRBD1 as D (6 bases). This CDR3 has 13 amino acids. V lost 5 bases and J lost 8, with 12 bases in between. CDR1 is LGHNA and CDR2 is YSLEER in the germline V gene. As DNA, the CDR3 is TGCGCCAGCAGCTTCCAGGGGTCGGGGGAGCTGTTTTTT. It codes for CASSFQGSGELFF.

This chain uses TRBV5-1 with TRBJ1-2; D is unclear. The CDR3 has 14 residues. From germline, CDR1 is SGHRS and CDR2 YFSETQ. Deletions cut 4 bases from V and 5 bases from J, with 15 bases between. The CDR3 sequence: CASSPERGSYGYTF. The CDR3, as DNA: TGCGCCAGCAGCCCCGAACGGGGATCGTATGGCTACACCTTC.

The rearrangement joins TRBV28 to TRBJ1-1, with D possibly being TRBD1 (6 bases). The V end was cut by 3 bases, the J end by 4 bases, with 21 bases between. The CDR3 totals 17 residues. In germline, CDR1 is MDHEN, CDR2 SYDVKM. The CDR3 nucleotides are TGTGCCAGCAGTTTGCCACTGGGGGGGGCAGACCCCACTGAAGCTTTCTTT. Translation gives CASSLPLGGADPTEAFF.

The chain has TRBV7-9 and TRBJ1-1; D call uncertain. V lost 4 bases, J lost 7 bases, and 7 bases lay in between. The germline CDR1 and CDR2 sequences are SEHNR and FQNEAQ (reference sequence). The CDR3 is made up of 11 amino acids. CDR3: CASSSVIEAFF. DNA of the CDR3: TGTGCCAGCAGCTCCGTTATTGAAGCTTTCTTT.

There are a few counts of this clone. The CDR3 DNA is TGTGCCAGCAGCTTGTCCAGGGCGAACACTGAAGCTTTCTTT. Amino acid sequence: CASSLSRANTEAFF. This chain joins TRBV5-4 and TRBJ1-1; a weak D match, TRBD1 (5 bases). The germline V gene encodes CDR1 SGHNT and CDR2 YYREEE (reference sequence). V shed 1 base and J shed 1 base, with 8 bases lying between them. CDR3 length: 14 residues.

The genes are TRBV5-4 and TRBJ1-1; TRBD1 agrees at 9 bases. This CDR3 comprises 16 residues. Germline trimming cut 1 base from V and 0 bases from J; bases unmatched to any gene: 4. Per germline, CDR1 SGHNT and CDR2 YYREEE (reference sequence). The CDR3 region is CASSLTGGRMNTEAFF. The CDR3, as DNA: TGTGCCAGCAGCTTGACAGGGGGCAGGATGAACACTGAAGCTTTCTTT.

The chain recombines TRBV5-4 with TRBJ2-7; D remains unclear. The CDR3 extends over 15 amino acids. The V end was cut by 4 bases, the J end by 0 bases, with 14 bases between. Germline CDR1 reads SGHNT; CDR2 reads YYREEE (reference sequence). The CDR3 coding sequence is TGTGCCAGCAGCCGACCCCCTCCGGGCTCCTACGAGCAGTACTTC. Translating it yields CASSRPPPGSYEQYF.

DNA of the CDR3: TGTGCTAGTGGTTTGGTACTGGGGCGGAACACTGAAGCTTTCTTT. Translating it yields CASGLVLGRNTEAFF. V and J are TRBV12-5 and TRBJ1-1, with a possible D match to TRBD1 (5 bases). The germline gives CDR1 LGHNT, CDR2 FRNRAP. V was cut by 0 bases and J by 1 base, with 9 bases left in between. This CDR3 contains 15 residues.

The chain combines TRBV2 with TRBJ1-2; weak D call: TRBD1 (5 bases). Germline V gene data show CDR1 as SNHLY and CDR2 as FYNNEI. The CDR3 consists of 13 residues. With 2 bases removed from V and 9 bases from J, the gap between germline ends came to 13 bases. In DNA, the CDR3 is TGTGCCAGCAGTGAATCCAGGGTACGTAGCTACACCTTC. Amino acids: CASSESRVRSYTF.

The gene calls are TRBV5-1 and TRBJ1-3; tentative D call: TRBD1 (6 bases). Germline lookup yields CDR1 SGHRS and CDR2 YFSETQ. V dropped 2 bases and J dropped 0 bases, with 12 bases sitting between them. CDR3 length: 16 amino acids. DNA of the CDR3: TGCGCCAGCAGCTTTGAGACAGGCATCTCTGGAAACACCATATATTTT. Its protein product is CASSFETGISGNTIYF. The complete variable domain, with remaining parts taken from reference TRBV5-1 and TRBJ1-3, reads KAGVTQTPRYLIKTRGQQVTLSCSPISGHRSVSWYQQTPGQGLQFLFEYFSETQRNKGNFPGRFSGRQFSNSRSEMNVSTLELGDSALYLCASSFETGISGNTIYFGEGSWLTVV.

In nucleotides, the CDR3 is TGCGCCAGCAGCCAAGGATTCATACAGGGGAACTATGGCTACACCTTC. Translating gives CASSQGFIQGNYGYTF. V is TRBV4-3 and J is TRBJ1-2; 7 nucleotides agree with TRBD1. V shed 1 base and J 2 bases; nucleotides not matched to a gene: 7. CDR1 and CDR2 (germline): LGHNA, YSLEER. The CDR3 has 16 residues.

The chain uses TRBV19 and TRBJ1-6, with D possibly TRBD1 on 6 matching bases. The CDR3 runs 16 residues. V was shortened by 2 bases and J by 0 bases, with 8 bases between the two germline ends. The V gene's germline CDR1 is LNHDA and CDR2 SQIVND (reference sequence). The CDR3 nucleotides are TGTGCCAGTAGTATACAGGGGATCTCCTATAATTCACCCCTCCACTTT. This codes for CASSIQGISYNSPLHF.

This chain connects TRBV5-1 to TRBJ2-5; possibly TRBD2 for D (6 bases). CDR3 length: 15 residues. Trimming took off 6 bases at V and 2 bases at J, with 17 bases between the two ends. Germline V CDR1 and CDR2: SGHRS, YFSETQ. The CDR3 reads CASNPGAAEQETQYF. For the CDR3, the DNA is TGCGCCAGCAACCCGGGAGCGGCGGAGCAAGAGACCCAGTACTTC. Full variable domain (missing parts from reference TRBV5-1 and TRBJ2-5): KAGVTQTPRYLIKTRGQQVTLSCSPISGHRSVSWYQQTPGQGLQFLFEYFSETQRNKGNFPGRFSGRQFSNSRSEMNVSTLELGDSALYLCASNPGAAEQETQYFGPGTRLLVL.

The table lists this clone with a count of one. CDR3 amino acids: CASKWGEGTDTQYF. The DNA of the CDR3 is TGCGCCAGTAAATGGGGGGAAGGCACAGATACGCAGTATTTT. The chain couples TRBV5-1 to TRBJ2-3, with D tentatively TRBD2 (6 bases). This CDR3 has 14 residues. V was clipped by 8 bases and J by 1 base, with 14 bases between them. The germline CDR1 and CDR2 sequences are SGHRS and YFSETQ.

This chain connects TRBV10-3 to TRBJ1-1; 9 bases fit TRBD1. The CDR3 contains 15 residues. V was clipped by 3 bases and J by 5 bases; unmatched bases: 7. Germline V gene data show CDR1 as ENHRY and CDR2 as SYGVKD. The CDR3 sequence: CAISDRDRARTEAFF. The DNA for the CDR3 is TGTGCCATCAGTGATCGGGACAGGGCGAGGACTGAAGCTTTCTTT.

CDR3 sequence reads: CASSPSVSHYGYTF. In nucleotides, the CDR3 is TGTGCCAGCTCCCCCAGTGTATCTCACTATGGCTACACCTTC. V and J are TRBV18 and TRBJ1-2; no clear D. V gave up 6 bases and J gave up 3 bases, with 14 bases separating them. This CDR3 is built from 14 residues. CDR1 is KGHSH and CDR2 is LQKENI in the germline V gene.

This clone appeared a few times. V is TRBV10-1 and J is TRBJ2-5, with TRBD2 matching over 7 bases. The length of the CDR3 is 16 residues. V lost 0 bases to trimming and J lost 1 base; unmatched junction nucleotides: 5. Germline-derived CDR1 and CDR2 are WNHNN and SYGVQD (reference sequence). CDR3 coding DNA: TGCGCCAGCAGTGAGTCTCGGGGGGTCCTCCAAGAGACCCAGTACTTC. Residues: CASSESRGVLQETQYF.

V usage is TRBV29-1 and J usage is TRBJ2-3, with 13 bases lining up with TRBD2. Germline-derived CDR1 and CDR2 are SQVTM and ANQGSEA. The CDR3 loop spans 16 amino acids. V was clipped by 7 bases and J by 8 bases; unmatched bases: 15. CDR3: CSARTSGGHIMSTQYF. CDR3 in DNA: TGCAGCGCTCGGACTAGCGGGGGCCATATCATGAGTACGCAGTATTTT.

V and J are TRBV7-9 and TRBJ2-5, with D possibly being TRBD2 (7 bases). The CDR3 totals 13 residues. Germline CDR1 reads SEHNR; CDR2 reads FQNEAQ (reference sequence). This chain's CDR3 is CSSGGGPQETQYF. The CDR3 coding sequence is TGTAGCTCTGGGGGGGGGCCCCAAGAGACCCAGTACTTC.

This clone was recorded once. The DNA of the CDR3 is TGTGCCAGCAGTTACTCGGTGGGGGCTCCATACGAGCAGTACTTC. Translating gives CASSYSVGAPYEQYF. The chain couples TRBV6-5 to TRBJ2-7; possibly TRBD1 for D (6 bases). The germline gives CDR1 MNHEY, CDR2 SVGAGI. Trimming removed 0 bases at V and 4 bases at J, with 13 bases between. The CDR3 runs 15 residues.

The V call is TRBV19, the J call TRBJ2-7; 8 nucleotides align to TRBD2. Germline trimming cut 5 bases from V and 3 bases from J; bases unmatched to any gene: 6. CDR1 and CDR2 from the germline V gene are LNHDA and SQIVND (reference sequence). The CDR3 sequence is 14 residues long. CDR3: CASSSGTSSYEQYF. CDR3 coding DNA: TGTGCCAGTAGTTCCGGGACTAGTAGCTACGAGCAGTACTTC.

This chain joins TRBV5-4 and TRBJ1-1; tentatively, D is TRBD1 (5 bases). The CDR3 is 15 amino acids. V was pared by 0 bases and J by 0 bases, with 9 bases between. CDR1 is SGHNT and CDR2 is YYREEE in the germline V gene (reference sequence). The CDR3 spells CASSLAGELNTEAFF. For the CDR3, the DNA is TGTGCCAGCAGCTTGGCGGGGGAGTTGAACACTGAAGCTTTCTTT.

The gene calls are TRBV11-2 and TRBJ1-5; 7 bases are shared with TRBD1. In germline, CDR1 is SGHAT, CDR2 FQNNGV. This CDR3 is built from 11 residues. With V trimmed by 5 bases and J by 15 bases, 7 bases remained unmatched. In DNA form, the CDR3 reads TGTGCCAGCAGCACGCACAGGGGCTCGCATTTT. The encoded protein is CASSTHRGSHF.

In DNA form, the CDR3 reads TGTGCCAGCAGCCAAGGACTGGAAACCGTCACAGATACGCAGTATTTT. As protein: CASSQGLETVTDTQYF. The chain recombines TRBV5-4 with TRBJ2-3; weak D call: TRBD2 (5 bases). From germline, CDR1 is SGHNT and CDR2 YYREEE (reference sequence). The V and J ends lost 4 bases and 2 bases respectively, with 17 bases between them. The CDR3 totals 16 residues.

The V gene is TRBV5-6, the J gene TRBJ1-1; D perhaps matches TRBD1 (6 bases). The germline V and J ends were trimmed by 0 bases and 4 bases, with 13 bases remaining between them. The germline V gene encodes CDR1 SGHDT and CDR2 YYEEEE. This CDR3 has 15 residues. The CDR3 nucleotides are TGTGCCAGCAGCTTGGTAGACAGGAGGAGCACTGAAGCTTTCTTT. It specifies CASSLVDRRSTEAFF.

The chain carries TRBV30 and TRBJ2-3, with TRBD1 matching 7 bases. Germline V gene data show CDR1 as GTSNPN and CDR2 as SVGIG (reference sequence). CDR3 length: 11 residues. Trimming cost V 3 bases and J 6 bases; bases outside gene matches: 0. The CDR3 reads CAWSRGDTQYF. The CDR3, as DNA: TGTGCCTGGAGCAGGGGGGATACGCAGTATTTT. The whole variable domain, remainder taken from reference TRBV30 and TRBJ2-3, is SQTIHQWPATLVQPVGSPLSLECTVEGTSNPNLYWYRQAAGRGLQLLFYSVGIGQISSEVPQNLSASRPQDRQFILSSKKLLLSDSGFYLCAWSRGDTQYFGPGTRLTVL.

The genes are TRBV5-1 and TRBJ1-2, with 7 bases identical to TRBD1. The CDR3 loop spans 13 amino acids. Trimming at V came to 3 bases and at J to 5 bases, leaving 4 bases not matched to a gene. The germline V gene encodes CDR1 SGHRS and CDR2 YFSETQ. The CDR3 protein is CASSSWTGYGYTF. The CDR3, as DNA: TGCGCCAGCAGCTCCTGGACAGGATATGGCTACACCTTC.

Only a few counts were recorded for this clone. This specimen includes other DNA sequences encoding the same CDR3. V usage is TRBV19 and J usage is TRBJ1-1; D gene unclear. Germline V gene data show CDR1 as LNHDA and CDR2 as SQIVND (reference sequence). V was shortened by 3 bases and J by 0 bases, with 8 bases between the two germline ends. The CDR3 loop spans 14 amino acids. As DNA, the CDR3 is TGTGCCAGTAGTATTGCAGGTCTGAACACTGAAGCTTTCTTT. This translates into CASSIAGLNTEAFF.